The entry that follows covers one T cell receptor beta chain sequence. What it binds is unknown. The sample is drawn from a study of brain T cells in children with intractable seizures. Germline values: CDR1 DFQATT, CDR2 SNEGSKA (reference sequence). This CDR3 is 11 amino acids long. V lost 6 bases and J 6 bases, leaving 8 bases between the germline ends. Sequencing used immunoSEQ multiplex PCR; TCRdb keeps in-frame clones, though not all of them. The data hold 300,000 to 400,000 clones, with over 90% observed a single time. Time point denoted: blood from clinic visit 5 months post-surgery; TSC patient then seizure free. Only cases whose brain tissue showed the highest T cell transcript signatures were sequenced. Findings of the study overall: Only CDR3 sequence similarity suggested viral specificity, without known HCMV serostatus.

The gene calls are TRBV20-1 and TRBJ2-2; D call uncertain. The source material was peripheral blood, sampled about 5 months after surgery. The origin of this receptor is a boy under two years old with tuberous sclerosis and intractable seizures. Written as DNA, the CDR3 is TGCAGTGCCACACACGCCGGGGAGCTGTTTTTT. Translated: CSATHAGELFF.